The present TCR beta chain was sequenced within a study of vaccination and CD4 T cells after COVID-19. Background on the study: Post-COVID draws followed diagnosis by a median around 97 days (range 35 to 161).

Time point defined: late sampling 161 to 241 days after vaccination in three convalescent patients. As for treatment: roughly ten-day PBMC culture with coronavirus spike peptide pools or control peptides (ViraFEST assay). Positive PCR dates covered March to December 2020, before US Alpha, Beta and Delta variants. As concerns this clonotype: Its antigen is still unknown.

Germline CDR1 LNHDA, CDR2 SQIVND (reference sequence). CDR3 length equals 15 residues. The V end lost 6 bases, the J end lost 0 bases, and 12 bases lay between the germline ends. The Oncomine TCR Beta short-read assay sequenced DNA from cultured CD4+ T cells. TCRdb re-called the PCR reads through MiXCR, storing one row per CDR3 protein. Counted here are 20,000 to 25,000 distinct CDR3 sequences, roughly 43% occurring once; the ten biggest clones make up just under 5%. The V gene is TRBV19, the J gene TRBJ1-5; D is undetermined. The sequencing here drew on CD4+ T cells from blood, cultured in vitro, taken about 7 months after SARS-CoV-2 vaccination. This clonotype was sampled from a human donor who had recovered from COVID-19. In DNA form, the CDR3 reads TGTGCCAGTAGCAGGACGGCCCATAGCAATCAGCCCCAGCATTTT. Protein sequence: CASSRTAHSNQPQHF.